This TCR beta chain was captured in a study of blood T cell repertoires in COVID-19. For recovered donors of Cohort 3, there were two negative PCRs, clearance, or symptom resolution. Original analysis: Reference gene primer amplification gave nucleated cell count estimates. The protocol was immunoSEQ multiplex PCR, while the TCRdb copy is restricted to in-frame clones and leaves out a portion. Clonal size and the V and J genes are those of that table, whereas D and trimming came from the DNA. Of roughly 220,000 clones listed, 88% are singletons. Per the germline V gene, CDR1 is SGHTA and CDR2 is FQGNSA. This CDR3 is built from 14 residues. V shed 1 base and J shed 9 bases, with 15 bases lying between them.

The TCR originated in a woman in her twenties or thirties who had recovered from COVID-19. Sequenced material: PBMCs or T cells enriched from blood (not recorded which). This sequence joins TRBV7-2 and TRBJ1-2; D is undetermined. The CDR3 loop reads CASSLVKEGLRYTF. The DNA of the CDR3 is TGTGCCAGCAGCTTAGTCAAGGAGGGTTTACGCTACACCTTC.